The clone carrying this T cell receptor beta chain was detected many times. There are 14 residues in the CDR3. Germline V lookup: CDR1 ENHRY, CDR2 SYGVKD. V was clipped by 4 bases and J by 3 bases; unmatched bases: 2. Regions amplified from RNA transcripts were the TCR beta CDR3 regions. With the HTBI primer set, the TCR CDR3 went through a first round of RT-PCR. TCRdb reanalysed the multiplex PCR reads using MiXCR and keeps one entry per CDR3 protein. The data hold about 400,000 distinct CDR3 sequences, with around 16% observed a single time. The data belong to a study of T cells in Graves' hyperthyroidism and ophthalmopathy. Uncontrolled infection, other autoimmune disease, pregnancy or lactation excluded patients.

The chain couples TRBV10-3 to TRBJ2-7, with 11 bases that match TRBD1. Sequencing was carried out using blood. This TCR was sampled from a woman younger than 35 with Graves' hyperthyroidism. The CDR3 sequence is CAISVGTGGYEQYF. The CDR3 DNA follows: TGTGCCATCAGTGTCGGGACAGGGGGCTACGAGCAGTACTTC.